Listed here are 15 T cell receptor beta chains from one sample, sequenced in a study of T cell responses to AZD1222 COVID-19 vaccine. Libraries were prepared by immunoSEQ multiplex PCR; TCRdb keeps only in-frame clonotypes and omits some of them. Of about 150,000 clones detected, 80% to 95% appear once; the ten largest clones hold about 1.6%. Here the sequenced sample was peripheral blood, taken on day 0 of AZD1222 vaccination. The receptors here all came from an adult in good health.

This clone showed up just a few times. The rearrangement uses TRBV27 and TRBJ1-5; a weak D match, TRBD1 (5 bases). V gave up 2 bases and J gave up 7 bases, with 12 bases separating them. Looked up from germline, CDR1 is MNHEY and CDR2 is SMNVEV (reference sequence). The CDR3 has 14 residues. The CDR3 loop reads CASSLAGSDQPQHF. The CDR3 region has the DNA TGTGCCAGCAGTTTAGCAGGGAGCGACCAGCCCCAGCATTTT.

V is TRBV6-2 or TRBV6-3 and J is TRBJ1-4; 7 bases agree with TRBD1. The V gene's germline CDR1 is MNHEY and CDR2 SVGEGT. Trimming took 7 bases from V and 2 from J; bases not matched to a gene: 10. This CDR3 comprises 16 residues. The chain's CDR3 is CASNPQGKRTNEKLFF. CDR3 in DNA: TGTGCCAGCAACCCACAGGGGAAAAGGACTAATGAAAAACTGTTTTTT.

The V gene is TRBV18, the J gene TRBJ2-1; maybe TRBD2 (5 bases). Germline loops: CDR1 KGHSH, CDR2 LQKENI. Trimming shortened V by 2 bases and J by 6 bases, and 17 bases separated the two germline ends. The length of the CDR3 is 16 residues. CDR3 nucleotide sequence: TGTGCCAGCTCACCAACCGTAATCGGAGGCGGCAATGAGCAGTTCTTC. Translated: CASSPTVIGGGNEQFF.

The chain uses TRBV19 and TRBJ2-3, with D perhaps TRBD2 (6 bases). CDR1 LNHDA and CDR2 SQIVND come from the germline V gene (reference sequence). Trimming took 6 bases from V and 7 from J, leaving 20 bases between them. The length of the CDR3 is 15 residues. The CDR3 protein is CASSRDLPNQNTQYF. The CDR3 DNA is TGTGCCAGTAGCCGGGACTTACCAAACCAAAATACGCAGTATTTT.

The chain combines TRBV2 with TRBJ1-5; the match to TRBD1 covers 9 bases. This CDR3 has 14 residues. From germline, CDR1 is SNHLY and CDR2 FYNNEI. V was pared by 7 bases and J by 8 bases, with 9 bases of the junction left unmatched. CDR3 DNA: TGTGCCAGCAACCCGGACAGGGGAAGAAAGCCCCAGCATTTT. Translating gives CASNPDRGRKPQHF. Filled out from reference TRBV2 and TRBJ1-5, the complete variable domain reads EPEVTQTPSHQVTQMGQEVILRCVPISNHLYFYWYRQILGQKVEFLVSFYNNEISEKSEIFDDQFSVERPDGSNFTLKIRSTKLEDSAMYFCASNPDRGRKPQHFGDGTRLSIL.

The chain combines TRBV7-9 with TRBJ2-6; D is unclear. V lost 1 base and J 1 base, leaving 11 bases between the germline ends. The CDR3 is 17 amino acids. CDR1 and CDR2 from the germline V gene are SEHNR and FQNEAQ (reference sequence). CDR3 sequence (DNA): TGTGCCAGCAGCTTAGGGACGGTAGTATCTGGGGCCAACGTCCTGACTTTC. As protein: CASSLGTVVSGANVLTF.

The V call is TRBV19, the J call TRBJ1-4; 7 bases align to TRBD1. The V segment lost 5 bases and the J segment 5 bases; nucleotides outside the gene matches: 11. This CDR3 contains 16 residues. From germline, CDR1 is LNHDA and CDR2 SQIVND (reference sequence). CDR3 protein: CASSSRQGRRNEKLFF. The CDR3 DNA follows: TGTGCCAGTAGTTCCCGACAGGGTAGGAGAAATGAAAAACTGTTTTTT.

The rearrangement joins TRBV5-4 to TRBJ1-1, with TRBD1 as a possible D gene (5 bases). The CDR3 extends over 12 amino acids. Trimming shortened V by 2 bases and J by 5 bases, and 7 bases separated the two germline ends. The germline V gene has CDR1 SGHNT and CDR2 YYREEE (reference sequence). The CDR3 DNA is TGTGCCAGCAGCTTCGGGGGAACTGAAGCTTTCTTT. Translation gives CASSFGGTEAFF.

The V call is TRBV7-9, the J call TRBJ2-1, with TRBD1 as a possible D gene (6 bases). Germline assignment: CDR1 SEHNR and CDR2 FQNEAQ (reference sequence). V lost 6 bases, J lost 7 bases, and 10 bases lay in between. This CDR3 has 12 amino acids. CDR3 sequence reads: CASRRTVNEQFF. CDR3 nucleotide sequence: TGTGCCAGCAGGCGGACAGTTAATGAGCAGTTCTTC. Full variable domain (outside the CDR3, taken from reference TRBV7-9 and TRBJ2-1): DTGVSQNPRHKITKRGQNVTFRCDPISEHNRLYWYRQTLGQGPEFLTYFQNEAQLEKSRLLSDRFSAERPKGSFSTLEIQRTEQGDSAMYLCASRRTVNEQFFGPGTRLTVL.

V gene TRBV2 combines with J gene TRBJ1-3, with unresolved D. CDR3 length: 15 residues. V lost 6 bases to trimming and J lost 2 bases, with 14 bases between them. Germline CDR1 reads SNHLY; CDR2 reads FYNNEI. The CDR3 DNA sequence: TGTGCCAGCAGCGTTGACAAGTTGCCTGGAAACACCATATATTTT. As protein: CASSVDKLPGNTIYF.

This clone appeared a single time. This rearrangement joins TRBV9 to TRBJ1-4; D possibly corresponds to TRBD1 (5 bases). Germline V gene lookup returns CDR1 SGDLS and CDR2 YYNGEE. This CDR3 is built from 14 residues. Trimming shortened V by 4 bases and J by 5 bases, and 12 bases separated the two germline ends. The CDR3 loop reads CASSPWDGNEKLFF. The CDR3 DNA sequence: TGTGCCAGCAGCCCCTGGGACGGGAATGAAAAACTGTTTTTT.

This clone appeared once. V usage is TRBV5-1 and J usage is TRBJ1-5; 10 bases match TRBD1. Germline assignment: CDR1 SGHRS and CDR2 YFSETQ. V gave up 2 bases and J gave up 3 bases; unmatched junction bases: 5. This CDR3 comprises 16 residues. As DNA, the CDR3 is TGCGCCAGCAGCTTAGGGACAGGGGCCCCCAATCAGCCCCAGCATTTT. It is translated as CASSLGTGAPNQPQHF. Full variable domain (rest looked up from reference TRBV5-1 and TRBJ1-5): KAGVTQTPRYLIKTRGQQVTLSCSPISGHRSVSWYQQTPGQGLQFLFEYFSETQRNKGNFPGRFSGRQFSNSRSEMNVSTLELGDSALYLCASSLGTGAPNQPQHFGDGTRLSIL.

Written as DNA, the CDR3 is TGTGCCAGCAGTGCCCAGGCTACCGGCACAGATACGCAGTATTTT. It yields the protein CASSAQATGTDTQYF. J is TRBJ2-3 and V is TRBV2, with D unclear. CDR3 length: 15 amino acids. Germline CDR1 and CDR2: SNHLY and FYNNEI. V was pared by 4 bases and J by 1 base, with 12 bases between.

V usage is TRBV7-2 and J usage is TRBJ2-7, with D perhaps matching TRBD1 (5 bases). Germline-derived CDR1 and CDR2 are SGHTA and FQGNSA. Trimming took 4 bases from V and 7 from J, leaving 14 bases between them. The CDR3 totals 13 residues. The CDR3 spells CASSSTRVGEQYF. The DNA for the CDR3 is TGTGCCAGCAGCTCGACCAGGGTGGGGGAGCAGTACTTC. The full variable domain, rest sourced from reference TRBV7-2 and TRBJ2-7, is GAGVSQSPSNKVTEKGKDVELRCDPISGHTALYWYRQSLGQGLEFLIYFQGNSAPDKSGLPSDRFSAERTGGSVSTLTIQRTQQEDSAVYLCASSSTRVGEQYFGPGTRLTVT.

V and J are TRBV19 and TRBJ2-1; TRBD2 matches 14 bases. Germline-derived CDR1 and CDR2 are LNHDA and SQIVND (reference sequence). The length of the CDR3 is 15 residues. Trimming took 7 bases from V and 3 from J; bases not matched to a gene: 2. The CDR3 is CASKGTSGGYNEQFF. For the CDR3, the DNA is TGTGCCAGTAAGGGGACTAGCGGGGGCTACAATGAGCAGTTCTTC.